These 21 T cell receptor beta chains were sequenced from one sample in a study of T-cell memory formation after mild COVID-19. TCRdb analysed the 5' RACE reads with MiXCR anew, one entry per CDR3 protein. The sample contains a few hundred thousand distinct CDR3 sequences, roughly 21% of which appear only once. The sample taken for sequencing was PBMCs or a T cell subset sorted from them (not recorded which). Receptors were obtained from a man aged 18 to 29 who had mild COVID-19 (a few samples of this study predate the infection). Cell type and time point are not known.

The table lists this clonotype with many counts. This CDR3 reads CSVVSSKETQYF. Here the CDR3 DNA reads TGCAGCGTTGTATCCAGCAAAGAGACCCAGTACTTC. The genes are TRBV29-1 and TRBJ2-5, with no clear D. Germline CDR1 and CDR2: SQVTM and ANQGSEA. The CDR3 sequence is 12 residues long. The V end lost 4 bases, the J end lost 3 bases, and 9 bases lay between the germline ends.

The rearrangement links TRBV7-2 to TRBJ1-2, with D uncertain. V lost 5 bases, J lost 5 bases, and 15 bases lay in between. The CDR3 is 14 amino acids. The V gene's germline CDR1 is SGHTA and CDR2 FQGNSA. In nucleotides, the CDR3 is TGTGCCAGCAGCGACCCCCCGGGGATGTATGGCTACACCTTC. Its protein is CASSDPPGMYGYTF.

The table lists this clonotype with many counts. V gene TRBV18 combines with J gene TRBJ1-1; unclear D gene. The CDR3 has 15 residues. V was pared by 2 bases and J by 8 bases, with 18 bases between. From germline, CDR1 is KGHSH and CDR2 LQKENI. CDR3 nucleotides: TGTGCCAGCTCACCAAATTCAAATGTGAGAGGAGAAGCTTTCTTT. It codes for CASSPNSNVRGEAFF. Drawing the rest from reference TRBV18 and TRBJ1-1, the complete variable domain is NAGVMQNPRHLVRRRGQEARLRCSPMKGHSHVYWYRQLPEEGLKFMVYLQKENIIDESGMPKERFSAEFPKEGPSILRIQQVVRGDSAAYFCASSPNSNVRGEAFFGQGTRLTVV.

The rearrangement joins TRBV6-1 to TRBJ2-2, with D tentatively TRBD1 (5 bases). V was shortened by 2 bases and J by 0 bases, with 10 bases between the two germline ends. Germline V gene data show CDR1 as MNHNS and CDR2 as SASEGT. CDR3 length: 16 residues. The DNA for the CDR3 is TGTGCCAGCAGTGAAAGACAGCCCGCGAACACCGGGGAGCTGTTTTTT. This encodes CASSERQPANTGELFF.

The rearrangement links TRBV5-5 to TRBJ2-1, with D unresolved. V lost 0 bases and J lost 10, with 11 bases in between. From germline, CDR1 is SGHKS and CDR2 YYEKEE (reference sequence). The CDR3 contains 13 residues. CDR3 in DNA: TGTGCCAGCAGCTTGGTTGTCGGTAAGGAGCAGTTCTTC. Translation: CASSLVVGKEQFF.

V and J are TRBV2 and TRBJ2-1, with 9 bases that match TRBD1. Trimming took 6 bases from V and 2 from J; bases not matched to a gene: 14. The CDR3 totals 18 residues. From germline, CDR1 is SNHLY and CDR2 FYNNEI. The CDR3 spells CASRTGGSGQGAYNEQFF. The CDR3 DNA reads TGTGCCAGCAGAACAGGGGGGTCGGGACAGGGAGCCTACAATGAGCAGTTCTTC.

This clonotype was counted only a few times. The chain joins TRBV29-1 to TRBJ2-3; TRBD1 or TRBD2 may be the D gene (8 bases each). V lost 4 bases and J lost 6, with 17 bases in between. From germline, CDR1 is SQVTM and CDR2 ANQGSEA. There are 14 residues in the CDR3. CDR3 in DNA: TGCAGCGTTGCAGGGGGCGGGGGGCCTGATACGCAGTATTTT. Translated, it gives CSVAGGGGPDTQYF.

The rearrangement uses TRBV29-1 and TRBJ2-1; 11 nucleotides match TRBD2. Per the germline V gene, CDR1 is SQVTM and CDR2 is ANQGSEA. With V trimmed by 7 bases and J by 8 bases, 10 bases remained unmatched. The CDR3 extends over 14 amino acids. CDR3: CSASGTSGTYEQFF. The CDR3 region has the DNA TGCAGCGCCTCAGGGACTAGCGGAACGTATGAGCAGTTCTTC.

This clonotype was detected a few times. The chain recombines TRBV5-1 with TRBJ2-3; 9 bases fit TRBD2. CDR3 size: 15 residues. Germline values: CDR1 SGHRS, CDR2 YFSETQ. The V gene end was trimmed by 0 bases and the J gene end by 8 bases; junction bases not matched to a gene: 7. The chain's CDR3 is CASSLEARGGSTQYF. In DNA form, the CDR3 reads TGCGCCAGCAGCTTGGAGGCGCGGGGGGGTAGTACGCAGTATTTT.

This chain joins TRBV7-9 and TRBJ1-1; D unclear. Germline CDR1 is SEHNR and CDR2 is FQNEAQ (reference sequence). CDR3 length equals 14 residues. Trimming took off 7 bases at V and 1 base at J, with 13 bases between the two ends. CDR3 coding DNA: TGTGCCAGCACCCCAAACCGATGGAACACTGAAGCTTTCTTT. Protein product: CASTPNRWNTEAFF.

The J gene is TRBJ2-1, the V gene TRBV20-1; D gene ambiguous. The CDR3 is made up of 13 amino acids. V was shortened by 1 base and J by 3 bases, with 7 bases between the two germline ends. Germline CDR1 reads DFQATT; CDR2 reads SNEGSKA (reference sequence). CDR3 DNA: TGCAGTGCTAGAGCCGACAACTACAATGAGCAGTTCTTC. As protein: CSARADNYNEQFF.

A few counts support this clonotype. CDR3 bases: TGTGCCAGCAGTTTGGGATCAGACCAGATCCACACCTTC. It codes for CASSLGSDQIHTF. This chain joins TRBV12-3 or TRBV12-4 and TRBJ1-2; D call uncertain. The V and J ends lost 3 bases and 12 bases respectively, with 17 bases between them. CDR3 length equals 13 residues.

CDR3 sequence: CASGSGYYEQYF. CDR3 nucleotides: TGTGCCAGCGGCTCGGGATACTACGAGCAGTACTTC. The chain couples TRBV11-2 to TRBJ2-7; possible D gene TRBD2, 5 bases. CDR3 length equals 12 residues. V was trimmed by 8 bases and J by 3 bases, leaving 11 bases between them. The germline V gene encodes CDR1 SGHAT and CDR2 FQNNGV.

This clonotype was seen a few times. The V gene is TRBV4-2, the J gene TRBJ2-7; 10 bases fit TRBD2. Germline V lookup: CDR1 LGHNA, CDR2 YNFKEQ. Trimming took 1 base from V and 2 from J; bases not matched to a gene: 2. The CDR3 length is 15 residues. CDR3: CASSQGTSGAYEQYF. In DNA form, the CDR3 reads TGTGCCAGCAGCCAAGGGACTAGCGGTGCCTACGAGCAGTACTTC.

J is TRBJ2-7 and V is TRBV4-1; D possibly matches TRBD1 or TRBD2 (5 bases each). V lost 1 base and J lost 2, with 15 bases in between. Germline CDR1 MGHRA, CDR2 YSYEKL. The length of the CDR3 is 16 residues. The CDR3 region is CASSQGGVGQTYEQYF. The CDR3 nucleotides read TGCGCCAGCAGCCAAGGAGGGGTAGGGCAGACCTACGAGCAGTACTTC.

This clonotype was counted only a few times. J is TRBJ2-2 and V is TRBV27; 8 nucleotides align to TRBD1. V was clipped by 1 base and J by 3 bases; unmatched bases: 7. CDR1 and CDR2 from the germline V gene are MNHEY and SMNVEV (reference sequence). The CDR3 runs 17 residues. This CDR3 reads CASSLLRTGSDTGELFF. CDR3 nucleotide sequence: TGTGCCAGCAGTTTATTAAGGACAGGGTCGGACACCGGGGAGCTGTTTTTT.

The table lists this clonotype with a few counts. The gene calls are TRBV2 and TRBJ2-7; the D gene is possibly TRBD1 (6 bases). Germline V gene data show CDR1 as SNHLY and CDR2 as FYNNEI. Trimming removed 7 bases from V and 4 bases from J, with 17 bases in between. The CDR3 is 14 amino acids. CDR3 bases: TGTGCCAGCAATACCCAGGGGTTCTCTTACGAGCAGTACTTC. Encoded protein: CASNTQGFSYEQYF. The complete variable domain, with remaining parts taken from reference TRBV2 and TRBJ2-7, reads EPEVTQTPSHQVTQMGQEVILRCVPISNHLYFYWYRQILGQKVEFLVSFYNNEISEKSEIFDDQFSVERPDGSNFTLKIRSTKLEDSAMYFCASNTQGFSYEQYFGPGTRLTVT.

The chain is built from TRBV9 and TRBJ2-1; D might be TRBD1 (5 bases). V was cut by 1 base and J by 0 bases, with 11 bases left in between. Per the germline V gene, CDR1 is SGDLS and CDR2 is YYNGEE. The CDR3 extends over 16 amino acids. The CDR3 loop is CASSVRADSSYNEQFF. Here the CDR3 DNA reads TGTGCCAGCAGCGTAAGGGCCGACAGCTCCTACAATGAGCAGTTCTTC.

The gene calls are TRBV21-1 and TRBJ2-3; the table's D call of TRBD1 was not tested on the DNA. TRBV21-1 is a recognized pseudogene. The CDR3 totals 15 residues. In nucleotides, the CDR3 is TGTGCCAGCAGCAAACGTCCACAGGGGCCAGATACGCAGTATTTT. This gives the protein CASSKRPQGPDTQYF.

The J gene is TRBJ2-4, the V gene TRBV6-2 or TRBV6-3; either TRBD1 or TRBD2 may supply D (5 bases each). The length of the CDR3 is 14 residues. V shed 2 bases and J shed 3 bases, with 8 bases lying between them. CDR1 and CDR2 (germline): MNHEY, SVGEGT. The CDR3: CASSYGGYKNIQYF. The CDR3 DNA sequence: TGTGCCAGCAGTTACGGGGGATACAAAAACATTCAGTACTTC.

This clonotype has a handful of counts. This sequence joins TRBV18 and TRBJ2-7; D possibly corresponds to TRBD2 (5 bases). Germline V gene lookup returns CDR1 KGHSH and CDR2 LQKENI. This CDR3 has 13 amino acids. The V end was cut by 8 bases, the J end by 3 bases, with 14 bases between. The CDR3 loop reads CASAQSGGYEQYV. For the CDR3, the DNA is TGTGCCAGCGCCCAGTCAGGAGGCTACGAGCAGTACGTC.